Listed here are 25 T cell receptor beta chains from one sample, sequenced in a study of T cell responses to AZD1222 COVID-19 vaccine. The method was immunoSEQ multiplex PCR; TCRdb's version includes in-frame clones alone and lacks a portion of them. The sample lists approximately 70,000 clones, 87% occurring once. This specimen was peripheral blood, taken on day 0 of AZD1222 vaccination. The receptors derive from an adult in good health.

The chain links TRBV3-1 (or the pseudogene TRBV3-2) to TRBJ1-2; unclear D gene. The length of the CDR3 is 14 residues. From germline, CDR1 is LGHDT and CDR2 YNNKEL (reference sequence). Deletions cut 0 bases from V and 8 bases from J, with 13 bases between. This CDR3 reads CASSQEAGGLGYTF. CDR3 nucleotide sequence: TGTGCCAGCAGCCAAGAGGCAGGAGGCCTCGGCTACACCTTC.

V usage is TRBV7-2 and J usage is TRBJ1-2, with D maybe TRBD1 (5 bases). In germline, CDR1 is SGHTA, CDR2 FQGNSA. This CDR3 has 15 amino acids. Trimming removed 2 bases at V and 2 bases at J, with 12 bases between. CDR3 sequence reads: CASSLSGDSNYGYTF. CDR3 coding DNA: TGTGCCAGCAGCTTATCAGGAGACAGCAACTATGGCTACACCTTC.

In its sample, this clone was seen a few times. This chain connects TRBV2 to TRBJ2-7, with 7 bases aligning to TRBD2. Germline lookup yields CDR1 SNHLY and CDR2 FYNNEI. The CDR3 consists of 14 residues. The trim removed 8 bases at V and 3 bases at J, leaving 10 bases unmatched. The CDR3 sequence is CASHPRGGYYEQYF. The CDR3 nucleotides read TGTGCCAGCCACCCAAGGGGAGGGTACTACGAGCAGTACTTC.

The V call is TRBV9, the J call TRBJ2-7; unclear D gene. CDR3 length: 14 residues. Trimming removed 1 base from V and 1 base from J, with 9 bases in between. Looked up from germline, CDR1 is SGDLS and CDR2 is YYNGEE. This CDR3 reads CASSVSVSSYEQYF. Here the CDR3 DNA reads TGTGCCAGCAGCGTAAGCGTCTCGTCCTACGAGCAGTACTTC.

This rearrangement joins TRBV6-5 to TRBJ2-1, with D unresolved. Germline CDR1 and CDR2: MNHEY and SVGAGI. Trimming shortened V by 6 bases and J by 5 bases, and 5 bases separated the two germline ends. The CDR3 is 11 amino acids. The CDR3 DNA sequence: TGTGCCAGCAGGGTCAACAATGAGCAGTTCTTC. Protein sequence: CASRVNNEQFF.

This clone appeared once. This chain uses TRBV7-3 with TRBJ2-1, with D unclear. CDR3 length equals 13 residues. The germline V gene encodes CDR1 SGHTA and CDR2 FQGTGA. Deletions cut 5 bases from V and 5 bases from J, with 10 bases between. DNA of the CDR3: TGTGCCAGCAGCCCCTACCTCAACAATGAGCAGTTCTTC. Translated: CASSPYLNNEQFF. Full variable domain (outside the CDR3, taken from reference TRBV7-3 and TRBJ2-1): GAGVSQTPSNKVTEKGKYVELRCDPISGHTALYWYRQSLGQGPEFLIYFQGTGAADDSGLPNDRFFAVRPEGSVSTLKIQRTERGDSAVYLCASSPYLNNEQFFGPGTRLTVL.

The CDR3 protein is CASNLQGGNSPLHF. CDR3 DNA: TGTGCCAGTAATCTACAGGGGGGTAATTCACCCCTCCACTTT. The rearrangement joins TRBV19 to TRBJ1-6; 8 positions match TRBD1. Germline CDR1 LNHDA, CDR2 SQIVND (reference sequence). The CDR3 runs 14 residues. V was pared by 7 bases and J by 6 bases, with 5 bases of the junction left unmatched.

CDR3 sequence: CASRPGGPDYGYTF. The CDR3 nucleotides are TGTGCCAGCAGACCCGGGGGACCGGACTATGGCTACACCTTC. This rearrangement joins TRBV7-3 to TRBJ1-2; D is possibly TRBD1 (5 bases). V gave up 6 bases and J gave up 3 bases, with 14 bases separating them. The germline V gene has CDR1 SGHTA and CDR2 FQGTGA. The CDR3 totals 14 residues.

This chain links TRBV30 with TRBJ1-1, with unresolved D. Germline loops: CDR1 GTSNPN, CDR2 SVGIG (reference sequence). This CDR3 has 13 amino acids. V gave up 0 bases and J gave up 5 bases, with 10 bases separating them. The CDR3 spells CAWSVIGGTEAFF. CDR3 bases: TGTGCCTGGAGTGTAATCGGTGGGACTGAAGCTTTCTTT.

This chain joins TRBV11-2 and TRBJ2-2; D is perhaps TRBD1 or TRBD2 (6 bases each). Germline V gene data show CDR1 as SGHAT and CDR2 as FQNNGV. This CDR3 has 17 residues. V dropped 7 bases and J dropped 3 bases, with 21 bases sitting between them. CDR3 residues: CASKGVRGRRDTGELFF. Written as DNA, the CDR3 is TGTGCCAGCAAGGGGGTCCGGGGGAGGAGGGACACCGGGGAGCTGTTTTTT.

The CDR3 DNA sequence: TGTGCCAGCAGCTTAGCGGGCGAGCAGTACTTC. The encoded protein is CASSLAGEQYF. The chain is built from TRBV7-2 and TRBJ2-7; the D is unclear. Germline V lookup: CDR1 SGHTA, CDR2 FQGNSA. The CDR3 runs to 11 residues. V lost 0 bases and J 6 bases, leaving 3 bases between the germline ends.

This chain uses TRBV19 with TRBJ1-1, with D possibly TRBD1 on 5 matching bases. This CDR3 has 14 amino acids. V was pared by 6 bases and J by 0 bases, with 11 bases between. Per the germline V gene, CDR1 is LNHDA and CDR2 is SQIVND (reference sequence). Here the CDR3 reads CASRDGTVNTEAFF. In DNA form, the CDR3 reads TGTGCCAGTAGAGACGGGACGGTGAACACTGAAGCTTTCTTT.

This rearrangement joins TRBV19 to TRBJ1-2; 9 positions agree with TRBD1. The trim removed 2 bases at V and 5 bases at J, leaving 6 bases unmatched. The germline gives CDR1 LNHDA, CDR2 SQIVND (reference sequence). CDR3 length equals 15 residues. The CDR3 is CASSISPGQGYGYTF. DNA of the CDR3: TGTGCCAGTAGTATATCCCCGGGACAGGGTTATGGCTACACCTTC. Filled out from reference TRBV19 and TRBJ1-2, the complete variable domain reads DGGITQSPKYLFRKEGQNVTLSCEQNLNHDAMYWYRQDPGQGLRLIYYSQIVNDFQKGDIAEGYSVSREKKESFPLTVTSAQKNPTAFYLCASSISPGQGYGYTFGSGTRLTVV.

The genes are TRBV28 and TRBJ1-5, with no clear D. CDR1 and CDR2 (germline): MDHEN, SYDVKM. This CDR3 region has 15 residues. The germline V and J ends were trimmed by 6 bases and 3 bases, with 15 bases remaining between them. The CDR3 DNA reads TGTGCCAGCAGGCCTACGAGCAGCTCCAATCAGCCCCAGCATTTT. Its protein product is CASRPTSSSNQPQHF.

This clone was observed a single time. The V gene is TRBV18, the J gene TRBJ2-1, with 7 positions matching TRBD1. CDR1 KGHSH and CDR2 LQKENI come from the germline V gene. CDR3 size: 16 residues. The V segment lost 2 bases and the J segment 2 bases; nucleotides outside the gene matches: 6. In DNA form, the CDR3 reads TGTGCCAGCTCACCAGAGACAGGGTCAGCCTACAATGAGCAGTTCTTC. It is translated as CASSPETGSAYNEQFF.

The chain has TRBV7-2 and TRBJ2-7, with 11 bases fitting TRBD2. Germline-derived CDR1 and CDR2 are SGHTA and FQGNSA. The CDR3 is 14 amino acids. Trimming at V came to 2 bases and at J to 6 bases, leaving 3 bases not matched to a gene. The chain's CDR3 is CASSLRLAGSEQYF. The CDR3 DNA reads TGTGCCAGCAGCTTAAGACTAGCGGGGTCCGAGCAGTACTTC.

This sequence joins TRBV6-2 or TRBV6-3 and TRBJ2-3; 7 positions match TRBD2. The CDR3 contains 15 residues. Germline V lookup: CDR1 MNHEY, CDR2 SVGEGT. The trim removed 6 bases at V and 2 bases at J, leaving 8 bases unmatched. This CDR3 reads CASSRLADVTDTQYF. The CDR3 nucleotides read TGTGCCAGCAGCCGTCTAGCGGACGTCACAGATACGCAGTATTTT.

The V and J genes are TRBV7-9 and TRBJ1-2; D is uncertain. With 2 bases removed from V and 8 bases from J, the gap between germline ends came to 15 bases. The CDR3 length is 14 residues. Germline CDR1 reads SEHNR; CDR2 reads FQNEAQ (reference sequence). The CDR3 DNA follows: TGTGCCAGCAGCTTAAAGGGAGACGGGTTCGGCTACACCTTC. Its protein is CASSLKGDGFGYTF.

This chain joins TRBV30 and TRBJ1-4; 7 positions match TRBD1. This CDR3 region has 13 residues. The ends lost 2 bases at V and 3 bases at J; junction bases unmatched: 0. Germline V gene data show CDR1 as GTSNPN and CDR2 as SVGIG (reference sequence). The chain's CDR3 is CAWSTGANEKLFF. Written as DNA, the CDR3 is TGTGCCTGGAGTACAGGGGCTAATGAAAAACTGTTTTTT.

This clone was counted between two and nine times. The J gene is TRBJ1-2, the V gene TRBV5-4; TRBD1 might be the D (6 bases). Germline lookup yields CDR1 SGHNT and CDR2 YYREEE (reference sequence). This CDR3 region has 14 residues. The V end was cut by 5 bases, the J end by 6 bases, with 17 bases between. The CDR3 region is CASRFLTGMDGYTF. The CDR3 DNA follows: TGTGCCAGCAGATTCCTGACAGGAATGGATGGCTACACCTTC. The full variable domain, in which reference TRBV5-4 and TRBJ1-2 provide the parts outside the CDR3, is ETGVTQSPTHLIKTRGQQVTLRCSSQSGHNTVSWYQQALGQGPQFIFQYYREEENGRGNFPPRFSGLQFPNYSSELNVNALELDDSALYLCASRFLTGMDGYTFGSGTRLTVV.

V gene TRBV7-3 combines with J gene TRBJ2-7, with D possibly matching TRBD2 (5 bases). The germline V gene encodes CDR1 SGHTA and CDR2 FQGTGA. This CDR3 has 15 amino acids. V was shortened by 6 bases and J by 2 bases, with 17 bases between the two germline ends. In DNA form, the CDR3 reads TGTGCCAGCAGTTTATATGTAGGGAGTGCCTACGAGCAGTACTTC. This gives the protein CASSLYVGSAYEQYF.

This clone was recorded a few times. This chain uses TRBV27 with TRBJ2-7, with 11 bases fitting TRBD1. This CDR3 has 18 amino acids. Trimming at V came to 6 bases and at J to 1 base, leaving 14 bases not matched to a gene. Germline loops: CDR1 MNHEY, CDR2 SMNVEV (reference sequence). The CDR3 sequence: CASSPQGSGQGASYEQYF. The CDR3 DNA is TGTGCCAGCAGCCCCCAAGGATCCGGACAGGGGGCATCCTACGAGCAGTACTTC.

With respect to this clone: Other DNA sequences in the same sample also yield this CDR3. J is TRBJ1-6 and V is TRBV5-5, with D uncertain. V was pared by 0 bases and J by 0 bases, with 7 bases between. The CDR3 runs to 16 residues. CDR1 SGHKS and CDR2 YYEKEE come from the germline V gene (reference sequence). CDR3 sequence: CASSLDWSSYNSPLHF. The DNA of the CDR3 is TGTGCCAGCAGCTTGGACTGGAGCTCCTATAATTCACCCCTCCACTTT.

V and J are TRBV19 and TRBJ2-7; the D is unclear. The germline gives CDR1 LNHDA, CDR2 SQIVND (reference sequence). The ends were cut back, 1 base at V and 0 bases at J, with 7 bases in the middle. This CDR3 has 14 residues. CDR3 nucleotides: TGTGCCAGTAGTATAGTAACCGGCTCCTACGAGCAGTACTTC. It yields the protein CASSIVTGSYEQYF.

This clone was counted only a few times. Additional DNA sequences in this sample encode the identical CDR3. The chain carries TRBV7-2 and TRBJ2-1; 7 positions agree with TRBD1. Germline V lookup: CDR1 SGHTA, CDR2 FQGNSA. The length of the CDR3 is 15 residues. J gave up 6 bases and V 5 bases, and 10 bases lay outside the gene matches. The CDR3 sequence: CASSLPRRGRNEQFF. The CDR3 DNA follows: TGTGCCAGCAGCCTACCCAGAAGGGGGCGCAATGAGCAGTTCTTC.